The rows below give T cell receptor beta chains drawn from one sample of a study of human T cells and chemical hapten exposure. TCRdb ran MiXCR on the RACE reads and lists one entry per CDR3 protein. The sample has approximately 80,000 distinct CDR3 sequences; about 11% are singletons. The sample here was whole blood, taken in connection with sensitization to the hapten diphenylcyclopropenone (DPC). These receptors all stem from a woman aged 45-59 years with alopecia areata. Some clones in this sample may be carry-over from other donors' samples. Each CDR3 is given with its conserved first and last residue. The D gene is left open where the match is weak. Where a row states a size, it is once, few, many or the class of an expanded clone; other rows omit it.

cdr3_nt: TGCAGTGCCCCTCGGACAGGGAACCGGGGTGAGCAGTTCTTC; cdr3_aa: CSAPRTGNRGEQFF; cdr3_length: 14; j_call: TRBJ2-1; v_call: TRBV20-1; clone_size: few; d_call: TRBD1
cdr3_nt: TGTGCCTGGACGGTAGGGCAGGGCCGATACGAGCAGTACTTC; cdr3_aa: CAWTVGQGRYEQYF; cdr3_length: 14; j_call: TRBJ2-7; v_call: TRBV30; clone_size: NA; d_call: NA
cdr3_nt: TGTGCCAGCAGCCCAGAAGGAGAGCACTATCAGCCCCAGCATTTT; cdr3_aa: CASSPEGEHYQPQHF; cdr3_length: 15; j_call: TRBJ1-5; v_call: TRBV9; clone_size: many; d_call: NA
cdr3_nt: TGTGCCAGCAGCTTACGGGACAGGGCTAACACTGAAGCTTTCTTT; cdr3_aa: CASSLRDRANTEAFF; cdr3_length: 15; j_call: TRBJ1-1; v_call: TRBV9; clone_size: NA; d_call: TRBD1
cdr3_nt: TGTGCCAGCGCGTCCCCCCGGGGACCATACAATGAGCAGTTCTTC; cdr3_aa: CASASPRGPYNEQFF; cdr3_length: 15; j_call: TRBJ2-1; v_call: TRBV25-1; clone_size: many; d_call: NA
cdr3_nt: TGTGCTAGTGGTTCGGGGACTAGTGGCACCGGGGAGCTGTTTTTT; cdr3_aa: CASGSGTSGTGELFF; cdr3_length: 15; j_call: TRBJ2-2; v_call: TRBV12-5; clone_size: few; d_call: TRBD2
cdr3_nt: TGCAGCGTGCATCGACCGACAGGCCCGACTTCGACCCAGTACTTC; cdr3_aa: CSVHRPTGPTSTQYF; cdr3_length: 15; j_call: TRBJ2-5; v_call: TRBV29-1; clone_size: NA; d_call: NA
cdr3_nt: TGTGCCAGCATGCCTTTAGGGACAGGGATCTATGGCTACACCTTC; cdr3_aa: CASMPLGTGIYGYTF; cdr3_length: 15; j_call: TRBJ1-2; v_call: TRBV6-5; clone_size: few; d_call: TRBD1
cdr3_nt: TGTGCCAGCAGCTTTAGCGGGACCGGGGAGCTGTTTTTT; cdr3_aa: CASSFSGTGELFF; cdr3_length: 13; j_call: TRBJ2-2; v_call: TRBV7-2; clone_size: many; d_call: TRBD2
cdr3_nt: TGCAGTGCTCTTTATCCGGGCTTACAGTTCTTC; cdr3_aa: CSALYPGLQFF; cdr3_length: 11; j_call: TRBJ2-1; v_call: TRBV20-1; clone_size: NA; d_call: NA
cdr3_nt: TGCAGTGCCGAGCTCGACATGGGGGGTGTCCGCGATGAGCAGTTCTTC; cdr3_aa: CSAELDMGGVRDEQFF; cdr3_length: 16; j_call: TRBJ2-1; v_call: TRBV20-1; clone_size: NA; d_call: NA
cdr3_nt: TGTGCCAGCAGCTCCAATACCGGTGCATGGGGGGAGACCCAGTACTTC; cdr3_aa: CASSSNTGAWGETQYF; cdr3_length: 16; j_call: TRBJ2-5; v_call: TRBV7-7; clone_size: many; d_call: NA
cdr3_nt: TGTGCCAGCAGCCAAGAGCGACTCCCCGTCGGGGCCCAGTACTTC; cdr3_aa: CASSQERLPVGAQYF; cdr3_length: 15; j_call: TRBJ2-5; v_call: TRBV7-2; clone_size: many; d_call: NA
cdr3_nt: TGCAGTGCTAGAGATTGGGGACAGGGGAATTCACCCCTCCACTTT; cdr3_aa: CSARDWGQGNSPLHF; cdr3_length: 15; j_call: TRBJ1-6; v_call: TRBV20-1; clone_size: many; d_call: TRBD1
cdr3_nt: TGTGCCAGCAAACCGGGCGGACTAGCGATAGAGACCCAGTACTTC; cdr3_aa: CASKPGGLAIETQYF; cdr3_length: 15; j_call: TRBJ2-5; v_call: TRBV2; clone_size: NA; d_call: TRBD2
cdr3_nt: TGTGCCAGCAGCTTAGCCGCGGGTAGCGGGGGGTTGTATGAGCAGTTCTTC; cdr3_aa: CASSLAAGSGGLYEQFF; cdr3_length: 17; j_call: TRBJ2-1; v_call: TRBV7-6; clone_size: few; d_call: TRBD2
cdr3_nt: TGTGCCAGCAGCGTAGGAGTCGGCAGCTACGAGCAGTACTTC; cdr3_aa: CASSVGVGSYEQYF; cdr3_length: 14; j_call: TRBJ2-7; v_call: TRBV9; clone_size: few; d_call: NA
cdr3_nt: TGCAGCGTTGCCAGGGGGGCCTACGAGCAGTACTTC; cdr3_aa: CSVARGAYEQYF; cdr3_length: 12; j_call: TRBJ2-7; v_call: TRBV29-1; clone_size: NA; d_call: NA
cdr3_nt: TGTGCCAGCAGCTTAGGAACTAGCCGAGAGACCCAGTACTTC; cdr3_aa: CASSLGTSRETQYF; cdr3_length: 14; j_call: TRBJ2-5; v_call: TRBV7-9; clone_size: many; d_call: NA
cdr3_nt: TGTGCCATCAGTCCTATTCAGGACAGGGGCTCTGGCTACACCTTC; cdr3_aa: CAISPIQDRGSGYTF; cdr3_length: 15; j_call: TRBJ1-2; v_call: TRBV10-3; clone_size: many; d_call: TRBD1
cdr3_nt: TGTGCCAGCAGCTTTTCCCGCTTTAGCGGGAGGGCTTTGAATGAGCAGTTCTTC; cdr3_aa: CASSFSRFSGRALNEQFF; cdr3_length: 18; j_call: TRBJ2-1; v_call: TRBV5-6; clone_size: few; d_call: TRBD2
cdr3_nt: TGTGCCAGCAGTGCAAGGGATACGCAGTATTTT; cdr3_aa: CASSARDTQYF; cdr3_length: 11; j_call: TRBJ2-3; v_call: TRBV2; clone_size: NA; d_call: NA
cdr3_nt: TGTGCCAGCAGCTTATGGCAAAATCAGCCCCAGCATTTT; cdr3_aa: CASSLWQNQPQHF; cdr3_length: 13; j_call: TRBJ1-5; v_call: TRBV5-5; clone_size: NA; d_call: NA
cdr3_nt: TGTGCCACCCACAGAAGGCGGGGCAATGAGCAGTTCTTC; cdr3_aa: CATHRRRGNEQFF; cdr3_length: 13; j_call: TRBJ2-1; v_call: TRBV2; clone_size: many; d_call: NA
cdr3_nt: TGTGCCAGCAGTCTGCGGGGCAGGTTGGATGATTTCGAGCAGTACTTC; cdr3_aa: CASSLRGRLDDFEQYF; cdr3_length: 16; j_call: TRBJ2-7; v_call: TRBV28; clone_size: many; d_call: NA
cdr3_nt: TGTGCCAGTAGTATCGCGAGCGGGAGGGCCTACGAGCAGTACTTC; cdr3_aa: CASSIASGRAYEQYF; cdr3_length: 15; j_call: TRBJ2-7; v_call: TRBV19; clone_size: many; d_call: TRBD2
cdr3_nt: TGTGCCAGCAGTGCCGTCGGGACAGGGGGACGAGACACTGAAGCTTTCTTT; cdr3_aa: CASSAVGTGGRDTEAFF; cdr3_length: 17; j_call: TRBJ1-1; v_call: TRBV6-1; clone_size: many; d_call: TRBD1
cdr3_nt: TGCGCCAGCAGCTTGTATCCGGGTGGTACTGAAGCTTTCTTT; cdr3_aa: CASSLYPGGTEAFF; cdr3_length: 14; j_call: TRBJ1-1; v_call: TRBV5-1; clone_size: few; d_call: NA
cdr3_nt: TGTGCCAGCAGTCCTGGGGGGGGATCCAATGAGCAGTTCTTC; cdr3_aa: CASSPGGGSNEQFF; cdr3_length: 14; j_call: TRBJ2-1; v_call: TRBV12-3/TRBV12-4; clone_size: NA; d_call: TRBD2
cdr3_nt: TGTGCCAGCAGTTACTCGACAGGGATCGGGGAGCTGTTTTTT; cdr3_aa: CASSYSTGIGELFF; cdr3_length: 14; j_call: TRBJ2-2; v_call: TRBV6-5; clone_size: many; d_call: TRBD1
cdr3_nt: TGCAGTGCTAGTCAACAGGGGGGGCTGAACACTGAAGCTTTCTTT; cdr3_aa: CSASQQGGLNTEAFF; cdr3_length: 15; j_call: TRBJ1-1; v_call: TRBV20-1; clone_size: few; d_call: TRBD1
cdr3_nt: TGTGCCAGCAGCATGACAGGGGGGAATCAGCCCCAGCATTTT; cdr3_aa: CASSMTGGNQPQHF; cdr3_length: 14; j_call: TRBJ1-5; v_call: TRBV7-2; clone_size: few; d_call: TRBD1
cdr3_nt: TGCGCCAGCAGAACCCTAGCGGGGGCCTACAATGAGCAGTTCTTC; cdr3_aa: CASRTLAGAYNEQFF; cdr3_length: 15; j_call: TRBJ2-1; v_call: TRBV5-1; clone_size: NA; d_call: TRBD2
cdr3_nt: TGTGCCACCAGTGGTGAAACAGGGGAACCCGGGGAGCTGTTTTTT; cdr3_aa: CATSGETGEPGELFF; cdr3_length: 15; j_call: TRBJ2-2; v_call: TRBV24-1; clone_size: NA; d_call: TRBD1
cdr3_nt: TGCAGTGCTAATCAAGTGTCCTCGAGGGCGAACACTGAAGCTTTCTTT; cdr3_aa: CSANQVSSRANTEAFF; cdr3_length: 16; j_call: TRBJ1-1; v_call: TRBV20-1; clone_size: few; d_call: NA
cdr3_nt: TGCGCCAGCAGTGTTTCAGGGGGGACTGAAGCTTTCTTT; cdr3_aa: CASSVSGGTEAFF; cdr3_length: 13; j_call: TRBJ1-1; v_call: TRBV10-2; clone_size: NA; d_call: TRBD1
cdr3_nt: TGCGCCAGCAGCTTGGTGAGGGGTTCGGGCACCGGGGAGCTGTTTTTT; cdr3_aa: CASSLVRGSGTGELFF; cdr3_length: 16; j_call: TRBJ2-2; v_call: TRBV5-1; clone_size: many; d_call: NA
cdr3_nt: TGTGCCAGCAGTACAGGGGGCACTGGGGCCAACGTCCTGACTTTC; cdr3_aa: CASSTGGTGANVLTF; cdr3_length: 15; j_call: TRBJ2-6; v_call: TRBV6-1; clone_size: NA; d_call: TRBD1
cdr3_nt: TGCAGTGCTAGAGATCCAGCGGGAGGGCCAAATATAAGGGAGCTGTTTTTT; cdr3_aa: CSARDPAGGPNIRELFF; cdr3_length: 17; j_call: TRBJ2-2; v_call: TRBV20-1; clone_size: few; d_call: TRBD2
cdr3_nt: TGTGCCAGCTCATCATCGACACTTAATTCCTACGAGCAGTACTTC; cdr3_aa: CASSSSTLNSYEQYF; cdr3_length: 15; j_call: TRBJ2-7; v_call: TRBV18; clone_size: NA; d_call: NA
cdr3_nt: TGTGCCAGCAGACACAGTTGGGAGACCCAGTACTTC; cdr3_aa: CASRHSWETQYF; cdr3_length: 12; j_call: TRBJ2-5; v_call: TRBV2; clone_size: many; d_call: NA
cdr3_nt: TGTGCCTGGAGACAGACAGAACATAGCAATCAGCCCCAGCATTTT; cdr3_aa: CAWRQTEHSNQPQHF; cdr3_length: 15; j_call: TRBJ1-5; v_call: TRBV30; clone_size: NA; d_call: NA
cdr3_nt: TGTGCCACCAGTGGTTTGAACGCGGGCGAGCAGTACTTC; cdr3_aa: CATSGLNAGEQYF; cdr3_length: 13; j_call: TRBJ2-7; v_call: TRBV24-1; clone_size: many; d_call: NA
cdr3_nt: TGTGCCAGCAGTCGTCTGGGACAGGGATACCTGGGTGGCTACACCTTC; cdr3_aa: CASSRLGQGYLGGYTF; cdr3_length: 16; j_call: TRBJ1-2; v_call: TRBV6-1; clone_size: few; d_call: TRBD1
cdr3_nt: TGTGCCAGCAGTCAAAGGGGCAGAGGAGCTTTCTTT; cdr3_aa: CASSQRGRGAFF; cdr3_length: 12; j_call: TRBJ1-1; v_call: TRBV7-9; clone_size: few; d_call: NA
cdr3_nt: TGCGCCAGCAGCCAAGAGGTTCTCACTAATTCACCCCTCCACTTT; cdr3_aa: CASSQEVLTNSPLHF; cdr3_length: 15; j_call: TRBJ1-6; v_call: TRBV4-3; clone_size: few; d_call: NA
cdr3_nt: TGTGCCAGCAGCACAGGGTTCAGCTATGGCTACACCTTC; cdr3_aa: CASSTGFSYGYTF; cdr3_length: 13; j_call: TRBJ1-2; v_call: TRBV7-6; clone_size: few; d_call: NA
cdr3_nt: TGCAGTGCTACAAGGACAGGGACAGCACGGGAGCTGTTTTTT; cdr3_aa: CSATRTGTARELFF; cdr3_length: 14; j_call: TRBJ2-2; v_call: TRBV20-1; clone_size: many; d_call: TRBD1
cdr3_nt: TGTGCCAGCAGTCCGTGGGACAGCTCCTATAATTCACCCCTCCACTTT; cdr3_aa: CASSPWDSSYNSPLHF; cdr3_length: 16; j_call: TRBJ1-6; v_call: TRBV27; clone_size: few; d_call: TRBD1
cdr3_nt: TGTGCCAGCAGTGAATTTCGGGGGACCGACCCTCGTGGAAACACCATATATTTT; cdr3_aa: CASSEFRGTDPRGNTIYF; cdr3_length: 18; j_call: TRBJ1-3; v_call: TRBV25-1; clone_size: few; d_call: NA
cdr3_nt: TGTGCCAGCAGCGAGGGCCGGGGGTTGAGGACTTCGGTTGAGCAGTTCTTC; cdr3_aa: CASSEGRGLRTSVEQFF; cdr3_length: 17; j_call: TRBJ2-1; v_call: TRBV9; clone_size: few; d_call: NA
cdr3_nt: TGTGCCAGCAGTTACGATGTCGGGGGCCACTACGAGCAGTACTTC; cdr3_aa: CASSYDVGGHYEQYF; cdr3_length: 15; j_call: TRBJ2-7; v_call: TRBV6-2/TRBV6-3; clone_size: NA; d_call: NA
cdr3_nt: TGCAGTGCTCCTGGGCCAGGGGGCACGAACACTGAAGCTTTCTTT; cdr3_aa: CSAPGPGGTNTEAFF; cdr3_length: 15; j_call: TRBJ1-1; v_call: TRBV20-1; clone_size: few; d_call: TRBD1
cdr3_nt: TGTGCCAGTAATAGGCGGGACAGCTCCTATAATTCACCCCTCCACTTT; cdr3_aa: CASNRRDSSYNSPLHF; cdr3_length: 16; j_call: TRBJ1-6; v_call: TRBV19; clone_size: few; d_call: TRBD1
cdr3_nt: TGTGCCAGCAGCCGGACAGGGTCCACTGAAGCTTTCTTT; cdr3_aa: CASSRTGSTEAFF; cdr3_length: 13; j_call: TRBJ1-1; v_call: TRBV7-3; clone_size: many; d_call: TRBD1
cdr3_nt: TGTGCCATCAGTGAAGAGATTGGGACTAGGGCCAGGTACGAGCAGTACTTC; cdr3_aa: CAISEEIGTRARYEQYF; cdr3_length: 17; j_call: TRBJ2-7; v_call: TRBV10-3; clone_size: NA; d_call: TRBD2
cdr3_nt: TGTGCCAGTAGTATCGGCAGGGGGCGTAACGGGGAGCTGTTTTTT; cdr3_aa: CASSIGRGRNGELFF; cdr3_length: 15; j_call: TRBJ2-2; v_call: TRBV19; clone_size: once; d_call: TRBD1
cdr3_nt: TGCAGCATCGCTCGGGGCCCTACATATGGCTACACCTTC; cdr3_aa: CSIARGPTYGYTF; cdr3_length: 13; j_call: TRBJ1-2; v_call: TRBV29-1; clone_size: NA; d_call: NA
cdr3_nt: TGTGCCAGCAGCTTAGTGTCGGCGTCCGAGCAGTACTTC; cdr3_aa: CASSLVSASEQYF; cdr3_length: 13; j_call: TRBJ2-7; v_call: TRBV7-2; clone_size: many; d_call: NA